A single sample gave rise to the 4 T cell receptor beta chains below, sequenced in a study of blood T cell repertoires in COVID-19. TCRdb's copy holds only in-frame clones and misses some; the assay was immunoSEQ multiplex PCR. Here the sample spans more than 95,000 clones, roughly 84% being singletons. The sequencing input was peripheral blood. These receptors originate from a woman older than 75 with acute or convalescent COVID-19.

This clone was seen once. This rearrangement joins TRBV6-5 to TRBJ1-2, with D uncertain. Deletions cut 5 bases from V and 1 base from J, with 8 bases between. In germline, CDR1 is MNHEY, CDR2 SVGAGI. The CDR3 is made up of 13 amino acids. The CDR3 nucleotides are TGTGCCAGCAGTCCGACAAATAACTATGGCTACACCTTC. Translating it yields CASSPTNNYGYTF.

The CDR3 bases are TGTGCCAGCTCACAAACCTCAGCGAGGAATGAGCAGTTCTTC. This sequence encodes CASSQTSARNEQFF. The chain has TRBV18 and TRBJ2-1; D gene unclear. The CDR3 extends over 14 amino acids. Trimming removed 4 bases from V and 7 bases from J, with 14 bases in between. Germline CDR1 reads KGHSH; CDR2 reads LQKENI. The entire variable domain, with the rest obtained from reference TRBV18 and TRBJ2-1, is as follows: NAGVMQNPRHLVRRRGQEARLRCSPMKGHSHVYWYRQLPEEGLKFMVYLQKENIIDESGMPKERFSAEFPKEGPSILRIQQVVRGDSAAYFCASSQTSARNEQFFGPGTRLTVL.

The CDR3 nucleotides read TGTGCCAGCAGTGAAGATAACAGGGGGAGAGTAAGGGACACCATATATTTT. Its translation: CASSEDNRGRVRDTIYF. The chain has TRBV6-1 and TRBJ1-3; 8 bases match TRBD1. After removal of 1 base from V and 8 bases from J, the junction contained 13 bases not matched to a gene. The CDR3 consists of 17 residues. Germline lookup yields CDR1 MNHNS and CDR2 SASEGT.

This clone was recorded a few times. This rearrangement joins TRBV12-3 or TRBV12-4 to TRBJ1-2; no clear D. This CDR3 comprises 12 residues. The V and J ends lost 7 bases and 5 bases respectively, with 11 bases between them. CDR3 in amino acids: CASTEAGYGYTF. In DNA form, the CDR3 reads TGTGCCAGCACCGAGGCGGGGTATGGCTACACCTTC.